The 5 T cell receptor beta chains given below trace back to one sample, sequenced in a study of monozygotic twins with inflammatory bowel disease. TCRdb re-called the 5' RACE reads; every CDR3 protein appears as one record, without DNA. The record lists 200,000 to 250,000 distinct CDR3 sequences, of which the ten most abundant hold 7.7%. The sequenced sample consisted of blood. These receptors all come from a human donor with ulcerative colitis or Crohn's disease, or a healthy co-twin of an affected twin (not recorded which).

The chain is built from TRBV2 and TRBJ1-1; the D call from TCRdb, TRBD1, cannot be confirmed without DNA. Germline-derived CDR1 and CDR2 are SNHLY and FYNNEI. The CDR3 is made up of 13 amino acids. The CDR3 sequence: CASTDSMNTEAFF.

The chain links TRBV7-8 to TRBJ2-3. The CDR3 runs 14 residues. Looked up from germline, CDR1 is SGHVS and CDR2 is FQNEAQ. This CDR3 is CASSLQRLTDTQYF.

The V call is TRBV5-1, the J call TRBJ1-6. The CDR3 totals 15 residues. Germline lookup yields CDR1 SGHRS and CDR2 YFSETQ. CDR3 loop: CASSLDGQANSPLHF.

CDR3 residues: CASSFQGSFLAFF. V usage is TRBV5-6 and J usage is TRBJ1-1; no DNA is available, so the TRBD1 call from TCRdb remains unchecked. The germline gives CDR1 SGHDT, CDR2 YYEEEE. This CDR3 spans 13 amino acids. Supplemented by reference TRBV5-6 and TRBJ1-1, the full variable domain reads DAGVTQSPTHLIKTRGQQVTLRCSPKSGHDTVSWYQQALGQGPQFIFQYYEEEERQRGNFPDRFSGHQFPNYSSELNVNALLLGDSALYLCASSFQGSFLAFFGQGTRLTVV.

V gene TRBV6-1 combines with J gene TRBJ1-2; TCRdb's D call of TRBD1 is untestable without DNA. The CDR3 covers 17 residues. From germline, CDR1 is MNHNS and CDR2 SASEGT. CDR3 region: CASRDRDRGPDFYGYTF.